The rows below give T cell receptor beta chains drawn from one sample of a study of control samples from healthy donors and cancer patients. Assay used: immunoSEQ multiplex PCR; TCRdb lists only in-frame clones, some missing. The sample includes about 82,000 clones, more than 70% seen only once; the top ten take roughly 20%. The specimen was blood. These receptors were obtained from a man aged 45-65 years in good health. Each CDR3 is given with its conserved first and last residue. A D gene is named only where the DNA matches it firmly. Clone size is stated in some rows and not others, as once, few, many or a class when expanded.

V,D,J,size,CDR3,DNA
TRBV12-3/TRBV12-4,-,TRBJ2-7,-,CASSPLRGEQYF,TGTGCCAGCAGTCCGCTAAGGGGCGAGCAGTACTTC
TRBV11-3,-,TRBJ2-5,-,CASSYPKETQYF,TGTGCCAGCAGCTACCCCAAGGAGACCCAGTACTTC
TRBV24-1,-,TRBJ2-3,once,CATSDFVDSGDTQYF,TGTGCCACCAGTGATTTTGTGGACTCGGGAGATACGCAGTATTTT
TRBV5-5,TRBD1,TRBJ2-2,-,CASSIGTGDTGELFF,TGTGCCAGCAGCATCGGGACAGGGGACACCGGGGAGCTGTTTTTT
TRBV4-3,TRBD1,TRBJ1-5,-,CASSQDLGPGQGNQPQHF,TGCGCCAGCAGCCAAGATCTGGGGCCGGGACAGGGGAATCAGCCCCAGCATTTT
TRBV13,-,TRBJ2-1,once,CASSPLWTAYNEQFF,TGTGCCAGCAGCCCCCTGTGGACTGCCTACAATGAGCAGTTCTTC
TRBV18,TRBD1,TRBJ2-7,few,CASSPPGTGAIYEQYF,TGTGCCAGCTCACCACCGGGGACAGGGGCTATCTACGAGCAGTACTTC
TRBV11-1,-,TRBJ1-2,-,CASSLRGGIVTDDYTF,TGTGCCAGCAGCTTAAGAGGGGGTATTGTTACGGATGACTACACCTTC
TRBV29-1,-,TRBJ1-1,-,CSVVVQGGGTEAFF,TGCAGCGTTGTGGTCCAGGGAGGCGGCACTGAAGCTTTCTTT
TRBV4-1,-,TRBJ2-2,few,CASRTLDVTGELFF,TGCGCCAGCAGAACTCTGGATGTCACCGGGGAGCTGTTTTTT
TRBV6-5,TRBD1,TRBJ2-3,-,CASSYSWTGASDTQYF,TGTGCCAGCAGTTACTCTTGGACAGGGGCCTCGGATACGCAGTATTTT
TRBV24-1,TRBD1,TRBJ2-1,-,CATSDSGQGDNEQFF,TGTGCCACCAGTGACTCGGGACAGGGGGACAATGAGCAGTTCTTC
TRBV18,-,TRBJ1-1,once,CASSVLGTVNTEAFF,TGTGCCAGCTCAGTCTTAGGGACGGTGAACACTGAAGCTTTCTTT
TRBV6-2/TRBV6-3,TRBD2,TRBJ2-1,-,CASSYSRLPGLALNEQFF,TGTGCCAGCAGTTACTCGAGACTTCCGGGACTAGCGCTGAATGAGCAGTTCTTC
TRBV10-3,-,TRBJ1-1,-,CAISPRDPNTEAFF,TGTGCCATCAGCCCCCGGGATCCGAACACTGAAGCTTTCTTT
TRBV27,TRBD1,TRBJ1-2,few,CASSFTGTGNYGYTF,TGTGCCAGCAGTTTTACTGGGACAGGGAACTATGGCTACACCTTC
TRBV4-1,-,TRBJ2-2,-,CASSRGQTPGELFF,TGCGCCAGCAGCCGAGGACAGACCCCCGGGGAGCTGTTTTTT
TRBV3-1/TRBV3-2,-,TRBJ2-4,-,CASSLRGDGNIQYF,TGTGCCAGCAGCCTCAGGGGTGATGGGAACATTCAGTACTTC
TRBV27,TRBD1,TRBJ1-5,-,CASSLFSDRGGINQPQHF,TGTGCCAGCAGTTTATTCTCCGACAGGGGGGGGATCAATCAGCCCCAGCATTTT
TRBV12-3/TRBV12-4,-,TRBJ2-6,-,CATQVAGANVLTF,TGTGCCACTCAGGTAGCCGGGGCCAACGTCCTGACTTTC
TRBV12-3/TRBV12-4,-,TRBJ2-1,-,CASSPYYNEQFF,TGTGCCAGCAGCCCTTATTACAATGAGCAGTTCTTC
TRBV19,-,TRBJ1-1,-,CASSITRDDEAFF,TGTGCCAGTAGTATAACAAGGGACGACGAAGCTTTCTTT
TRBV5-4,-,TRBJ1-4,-,CASSSRVDEKLFF,TGTGCCAGCAGCTCCAGGGTAGACGAAAAACTGTTTTTT
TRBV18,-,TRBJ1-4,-,CASSPGLNEKLFF,TGTGCCAGCTCACCGGGACTAAATGAAAAACTGTTTTTT
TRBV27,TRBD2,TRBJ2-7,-,CASGLAAPRYF,TGTGCCAGCGGACTAGCGGCCCCTCGGTACTTC
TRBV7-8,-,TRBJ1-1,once,CASSSDGKNTEAFF,TGTGCCAGCAGCTCCGACGGTAAAAACACTGAAGCTTTCTTT
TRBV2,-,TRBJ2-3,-,CASSTRPFTDTQYF,TGTGCCAGCAGTACCAGGCCGTTCACAGATACGCAGTATTTT
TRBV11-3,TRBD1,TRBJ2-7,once,CASSAGTVPSEQYF,TGTGCCAGCAGCGCCGGGACAGTCCCCTCCGAGCAGTACTTC
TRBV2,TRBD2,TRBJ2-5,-,CASRATSGGPQETQYF,TGTGCCAGCAGGGCAACTAGCGGGGGGCCCCAAGAGACCCAGTACTTC
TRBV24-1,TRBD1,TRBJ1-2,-,CATSDPRQGARGYTF,TGTGCCACCAGTGATCCCCGACAGGGGGCGAGGGGCTACACCTTC
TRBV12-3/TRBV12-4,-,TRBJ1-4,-,CASTPDRVEKLFF,TGTGCCAGCACCCCCGACAGAGTTGAAAAACTGTTTTTT
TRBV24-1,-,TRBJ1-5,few,CATSVKIQPQHF,TGTGCCACCAGTGTCAAAATCCAGCCCCAGCATTTT
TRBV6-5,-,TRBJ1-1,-,CASSYNIAEAFF,TGTGCCAGCAGTTATAATATCGCTGAAGCTTTCTTT
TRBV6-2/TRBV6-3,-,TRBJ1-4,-,CASSYFRQFNEKLFF,TGTGCCAGCAGTTACTTCCGCCAGTTTAATGAAAAACTGTTTTTT
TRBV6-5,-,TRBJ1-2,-,CASRLHTNYGYTF,TGTGCCTCGCGCCTACACACTAACTATGGCTACACCTTC
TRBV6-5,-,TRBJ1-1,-,CASRRRSEAFF,TGTGCCAGCAGGCGGCGGAGTGAAGCTTTCTTT
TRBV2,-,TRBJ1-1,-,CASSLKWAFF,TGTGCCAGCAGTTTAAAATGGGCTTTCTTT
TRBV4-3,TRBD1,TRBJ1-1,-,CASSYHRGANTEAFF,TGCGCCAGCAGTTACCACAGGGGCGCGAACACTGAAGCTTTCTTT
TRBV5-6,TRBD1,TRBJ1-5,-,CASSRDRGHVASNQPQHF,TGTGCCAGCAGCAGAGACAGGGGTCACGTAGCGAGCAATCAGCCCCAGCATTTT
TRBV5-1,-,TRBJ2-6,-,CASSLTGSSGANVLTF,TGCGCCAGCAGCTTGACAGGGAGCTCTGGGGCCAACGTCCTGACTTTC
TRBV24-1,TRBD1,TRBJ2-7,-,CATSDSPGRRGLGNEQYF,TGTGCCACCAGTGATTCACCAGGTCGAAGGGGGCTGGGAAACGAGCAGTACTTC
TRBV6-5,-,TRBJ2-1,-,CASSLIGGTPNEQFF,TGTGCCAGCAGTCTAATTGGCGGGACCCCTAATGAGCAGTTCTTC
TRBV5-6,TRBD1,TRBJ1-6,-,CASSVGDRQGNSPLHF,TGTGCCAGCAGCGTGGGGGACAGGCAAGGCAATTCACCCCTCCACTTT